This TCR beta chain was documented in a study of T cell responses to AZD1222 COVID-19 vaccine. The table came from immunoSEQ multiplex PCR; TCRdb's copy has only in-frame clones and leaves some out. Among some 140,000 clones, 91% were seen once, and the ten largest hold under 2%. Whole-study results and caveats: Two doses of AZD1222 preceded a rise in Spike-specific TCR breadth and depth. Researchers report vaccine-associated CD4 TCRs spanning spike, with dominance at 160-218 and 743-854.

This CDR3 contains 14 residues. Germline loops: CDR1 GTSNPN, CDR2 SVGIG (reference sequence). Trimming pared 1 base from V and 7 bases from J, leaving 13 bases between. Points on this clone: Its antigen is unknown.

The chain links TRBV30 to TRBJ1-4; D may be TRBD1 (5 bases). The sequence derives from an adult who received the AZD1222 COVID-19 vaccine. Sequencing used peripheral blood, obtained 28 days after the second AZD1222 dose. Here the CDR3 reads CAWSGRGSGEKLFF. The CDR3 DNA is TGTGCCTGGAGTGGGAGGGGTTCGGGTGAAAAACTGTTTTTT.